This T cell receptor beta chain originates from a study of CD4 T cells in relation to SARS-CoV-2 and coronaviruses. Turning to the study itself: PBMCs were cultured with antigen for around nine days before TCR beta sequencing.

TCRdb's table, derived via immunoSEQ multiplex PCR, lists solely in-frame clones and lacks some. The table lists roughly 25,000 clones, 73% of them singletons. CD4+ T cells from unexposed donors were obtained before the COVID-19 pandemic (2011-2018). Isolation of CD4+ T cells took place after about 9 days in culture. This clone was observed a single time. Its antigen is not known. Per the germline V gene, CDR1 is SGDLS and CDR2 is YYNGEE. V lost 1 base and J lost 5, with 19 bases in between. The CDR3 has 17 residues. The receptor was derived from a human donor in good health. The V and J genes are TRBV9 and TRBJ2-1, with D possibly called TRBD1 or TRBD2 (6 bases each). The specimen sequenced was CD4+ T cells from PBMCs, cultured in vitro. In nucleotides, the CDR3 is TGTGCCAGCAGCGTAACCCACGGGGGCGGGAAGAACAATGAGCAGTTCTTC. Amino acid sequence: CASSVTHGGGKNNEQFF.